This entry describes one T cell receptor (beta chain). What it binds is unknown. This sample was taken from a study of T cell responses to AZD1222 COVID-19 vaccine. The overall study: Analysis merged second doses at about 4 or about 12 weeks. Broader study findings: Unmutated regions of variants are reportedly targeted by nearly half of spike-specific TCRs. Rises in breadth and depth of Spike-specific TCRs came after two AZD1222 doses. Most donors were white British, females outnumbered males, and clonal diversity was possibly underestimated.

The V end was cut by 4 bases, the J end by 2 bases, with 16 bases between. Germline CDR1 LNHDA, CDR2 SQIVND (reference sequence). The CDR3 spans 16 residues. TCRdb's table, derived via immunoSEQ multiplex PCR, lists solely in-frame clones and lacks some. The data show about 120,000 clones, about 88% seen once. The source material was peripheral blood, sampled on day 0 of AZD1222 vaccination. The sequence derives from an adult in good health. This chain links TRBV19 with TRBJ2-3; D unresolved. CDR3 in amino acids: CASSRGSTWATDTQYF. CDR3 coding DNA: TGTGCCAGTAGTAGGGGAAGTACGTGGGCCACAGATACGCAGTATTTT.